One and the same sample provided the 10 T cell receptor beta chains below, sequenced in a study of T cells expressing NK-cell markers. TCRdb re-called the 5' RACE reads and shows each CDR3 protein once, DNA omitted. In all, the sample yields 400,000 or so distinct CDR3 sequences. The sequencing input was blood T cells: a sorted CD56 or NKG2C T cell subset, CD4+ or CD8+ T cells, or bulk PBMC T cells (not recorded which). The receptors shown here come from a woman in her 50s in good health.

The chain has TRBV13 and TRBJ2-5; TCRdb calls TRBD2, which cannot be checked without DNA. Germline-derived CDR1 and CDR2 are PRHDT and FYEKMQ (reference sequence). CDR3 size: 15 residues. The CDR3 is CASSLRPGLQETQYF.

V is TRBV6-1 and J is TRBJ1-4; no DNA is available, so the TRBD1 call from TCRdb remains unchecked. The CDR3 has 13 residues. Per germline, CDR1 MNHNS and CDR2 SASEGT. CDR3 residues: CASSATGPWMLFF.

The V gene is TRBV5-1, the J gene TRBJ2-7; TCRdb names TRBD1, which stays unverified in the absence of DNA. This CDR3 has 16 amino acids. CDR1 and CDR2 from the germline V gene are SGHRS and YFSETQ. CDR3 loop: CASSLYTGGIRYEQYF. Using reference TRBV5-1 and TRBJ2-7 for the parts outside the CDR3, the full variable domain is KAGVTQTPRYLIKTRGQQVTLSCSPISGHRSVSWYQQTPGQGLQFLFEYFSETQRNKGNFPGRFSGRQFSNSRSEMNVSTLELGDSALYLCASSLYTGGIRYEQYFGPGTRLTVT.

The rearrangement uses TRBV29-1 and TRBJ2-5; no DNA is available, so the TRBD2 call from TCRdb remains unchecked. The CDR3 runs to 17 residues. Germline V gives CDR1 SQVTM, CDR2 ANQGSEA. CDR3 sequence: CSGLGGLAGVHGETQYF. The full variable domain, with the rest looked up from reference TRBV29-1 and TRBJ2-5, is SAVISQKPSRDICQRGTSLTIQCQVDSQVTMMFWYRQQPGQSLTLIATANQGSEATYESGFVIDKFPISRPNLTFSTLTVSNMSPEDSSIYLCSGLGGLAGVHGETQYFGPGTRLLVL.

V and J are TRBV30 and TRBJ2-7; TCRdb's assignment of TRBD2 cannot be checked, as there is no DNA. The V gene's germline CDR1 is GTSNPN and CDR2 SVGIG (reference sequence). The CDR3 extends over 13 amino acids. This CDR3 is CAWGLASTYEQYF.

This chain joins TRBV4-1 and TRBJ2-7. Germline CDR1 reads MGHRA; CDR2 reads YSYEKL. The CDR3 is 16 residues long. This CDR3 is CASSQVVPITIYEQYF.

The J gene is TRBJ2-7, the V gene TRBV9; no DNA is available, so the TRBD1 call from TCRdb remains unchecked. The germline CDR1 and CDR2 sequences are SGDLS and YYNGEE. The CDR3 extends over 15 amino acids. CDR3: CASSVYGTPSYEQYF.

The chain links TRBV3-1 to TRBJ1-5; as DNA is missing, the TRBD1 call by TCRdb cannot be tested. This CDR3 has 16 residues. CDR1 and CDR2 from the germline V gene are LGHDT and YNNKEL (reference sequence). The CDR3 reads CASSPEGYGGRQPQHF.

The chain has TRBV23-1 and TRBJ2-2. TRBV23-1 is marked as an open reading frame, function uncertain. The CDR3 is made up of 16 amino acids. The CDR3 loop is CASSQSGLGNPGSCFF.

J is TRBJ2-3 and V is TRBV6-6. The length of the CDR3 is 13 residues. Germline assignment: CDR1 MNHNY and CDR2 SVGAGI (reference sequence). The CDR3 spells CASRRESTDTQYF.